The 18 T cell receptor beta chains below were found in one sample sequenced in a study of vaccination and CD4 T cells after COVID-19. Once obtained from cultured CD4+ T cells, the DNA was sequenced using the Oncomine TCR Beta short-read assay. Each CDR3 protein is one row after TCRdb ran MiXCR on the PCR reads. This sample yields 20,000 or so distinct CDR3 sequences, of which almost 50% are seen a single time; 5.5% belongs to the top ten. Treatment noted: approximately 11-day PBMC culture with coronavirus spike peptide pools or control peptides (ViraFEST assay). Their specific antigens are unknown. The sample comprised CD4+ T cells from blood, cultured in vitro. The receptors come from a human donor who had recovered from COVID-19.

This clonotype turned up a few times. The J gene is TRBJ1-3, the V gene TRBV6-1; 9 positions agree with TRBD1. This CDR3 is 14 amino acids long. Per the germline V gene, CDR1 is MNHNS and CDR2 is SASEGT. Trimming removed 6 bases from V and 7 bases from J; junction bases left unmatched: 7. The CDR3 DNA reads as TGTGCCAGCAGCGCCGGGACAGGGATCAACACCATATATTTT. Its translation is CASSAGTGINTIYF.

The rearrangement links TRBV15 to TRBJ2-5; TRBD2 aligns across 14 bases. The CDR3 covers 16 residues. V trimming: 0 bases; J trimming: 5 bases; junction bases outside the gene matches: 2. Germline V lookup: CDR1 LNHNV, CDR2 YYDKDF (reference sequence). Written as DNA, the CDR3 is TGTGCCACCAGCAGAGACCGACTAGCGGGAGGGGAGACCCAGTACTTC. It codes for CATSRDRLAGGETQYF. The whole variable domain, remainder taken from reference TRBV15 and TRBJ2-5, is DAMVIQNPRYQVTQFGKPVTLSCSQTLNHNVMYWYQQKSSQAPKLLFHYYDKDFNNEADTPDNFQSRRPNTSFCFLDIRSPGLGDTAMYLCATSRDRLAGGETQYFGPGTRLLVL.

This clonotype has more than one count but fewer than ten. V is TRBV27 and J is TRBJ1-5; D is unclear. CDR1 and CDR2 (germline): MNHEY, SMNVEV (reference sequence). Trimming left V 2 bases short and J 2 bases short, with 10 bases between. CDR3 size: 15 residues. DNA of the CDR3: TGTGCCAGCAGTTTAAGGCCGTTCCGCAATCAGCCCCAGCATTTT. It yields the protein CASSLRPFRNQPQHF.

The chain carries TRBV5-1 and TRBJ2-7; perhaps TRBD1 as D (6 bases). V was clipped by 4 bases and J by 4 bases, with 18 bases between them. The CDR3 length is 15 residues. Germline values: CDR1 SGHRS, CDR2 YFSETQ. CDR3 DNA: TGCGCCAGCAGCCCCGGACAGTACCTTTCATACGAGCAGTACTTC. Translating it yields CASSPGQYLSYEQYF.

The J gene is TRBJ2-5, the V gene TRBV10-3, with D maybe TRBD1 (5 bases). V was cut by 4 bases and J by 5 bases, with 17 bases left in between. This CDR3 contains 15 residues. Germline-derived CDR1 and CDR2 are ENHRY and SYGVKD. The DNA for the CDR3 is TGTGCCATCAGTGGGTCCCTCGACAGCGCTGAGACCCAGTACTTC. Translated, it gives CAISGSLDSAETQYF.

V gene TRBV30 combines with J gene TRBJ1-2; D is perhaps TRBD1 (5 bases). The CDR3 sequence is 12 residues long. Trimming cost V 2 bases and J 13 bases, with 17 bases left between them. The germline V gene has CDR1 GTSNPN and CDR2 SVGIG (reference sequence). The CDR3 bases are TGTGCCTGGAGTCCGTCGACAGTCCACCTCACCTTC. Its translation is CAWSPSTVHLTF. Looking up the rest from reference TRBV30 and TRBJ1-2 gives the full variable domain: SQTIHQWPATLVQPVGSPLSLECTVEGTSNPNLYWYRQAAGRGLQLLFYSVGIGQISSEVPQNLSASRPQDRQFILSSKKLLLSDSGFYLCAWSPSTVHLTFGSGTRLTVV.

In nucleotides, the CDR3 is TGTGCCAGCAGCTTATGGGGAGATCAGCCCCAGCATTTT. Encoded protein: CASSLWGDQPQHF. The gene calls are TRBV7-2 and TRBJ1-5; no firm D call. The germline V gene has CDR1 SGHTA and CDR2 FQGNSA. The CDR3 length is 13 residues. The V and J ends lost 2 bases and 5 bases respectively, with 7 bases between them.

V is TRBV6-1 and J is TRBJ2-1; tentative D call: TRBD2 (5 bases). V gave up 6 bases and J gave up 3 bases, with 15 bases separating them. Germline V CDR1 and CDR2: MNHNS, SASEGT. The CDR3 runs to 15 residues. CDR3 loop: CASSRNAGGYNEQFF. The CDR3 DNA reads TGTGCCAGCAGCCGCAACGCGGGCGGCTACAATGAGCAGTTCTTC.

This clonotype showed up just a few times. The V call is TRBV28, the J call TRBJ1-2; the D is unclear. The CDR3 spans 14 residues. Germline V gene sequence: CDR1 MDHEN, CDR2 SYDVKM. The V end lost 3 bases, the J end lost 3 bases, and 11 bases lay between the germline ends. The CDR3 DNA reads as TGTGCCAGCAGTTTGGCCCAAAGGGACTATGGCTACACCTTC. This translates into CASSLAQRDYGYTF.

Worth noting for this clonotype: A read error is likely, as this CDR3 ends without the conserved phenylalanine or tryptophan. CDR3 in DNA: TGTGCAACTGGCGCGCAGGCAGGAGAGACCCAGTACTGC. It codes for CATGAQAGETQYC. The chain combines TRBV2 with TRBJ2-5, with D unclear. This CDR3 is 13 amino acids long. Germline lookup yields CDR1 SNHLY and CDR2 FYNNEI.

The chain's CDR3 is CSAPGLADYEQYF. As DNA, the CDR3 is TGCAGTGCCCCCGGACTAGCGGATTACGAGCAGTACTTC. The genes are TRBV20-1 and TRBJ2-7; 10 bases map to TRBD2. Germline lookup yields CDR1 DFQATT and CDR2 SNEGSKA (reference sequence). Trimming at V came to 6 bases and at J to 4 bases, leaving 6 bases not matched to a gene. The CDR3 extends over 13 amino acids.

V usage is TRBV11-2 and J usage is TRBJ1-3; unclear D gene. Per the germline V gene, CDR1 is SGHAT and CDR2 is FQNNGV. CDR3 length: 13 amino acids. V was shortened by 2 bases and J by 3 bases, with 5 bases between the two germline ends. DNA for the CDR3: TGTGCCAGCAGCTTATCTGATGGAAACACCATATATTTT. Encoded protein: CASSLSDGNTIYF.

In the case of this clonotype: The CDR3 carries no conserved terminal phenylalanine or tryptophan, so it likely arises from a read error. V gene TRBV6-2 or TRBV6-3 combines with J gene TRBJ2-1, with 9 bases identical to TRBD2. The germline gives CDR1 MNHEY, CDR2 SVGEGT. V lost 6 bases to trimming and J lost 3 bases; unmatched junction nucleotides: 6. The CDR3 covers 15 residues. CDR3 DNA: TGTGCCAGCAGAAGACTAGCGGAGAACTACAATGAGCAGTTCCTC. This gives the protein CASRRLAENYNEQFL.

The genes are TRBV21-1 and TRBJ2-1; TRBD2, the D gene given by the table, was not confirmed from the DNA. TRBV21-1 is a pseudogene locus. The CDR3 spans 15 residues. The CDR3 reads CASSKGPSPYNEQFF. CDR3 sequence (DNA): TGTGCCAGCAGCAAAGGCCCCTCCCCATACAATGAGCAGTTCTTC.

The V and J genes are TRBV20-1 and TRBJ2-5; D ambiguous. CDR1 and CDR2 from the germline V gene are DFQATT and SNEGSKA (reference sequence). V gave up 3 bases and J gave up 2 bases, with 13 bases separating them. CDR3 length: 14 amino acids. CDR3 sequence reads: CSASGSGLQETQYF. Here the CDR3 DNA reads TGCAGTGCTAGTGGCAGTGGGCTTCAAGAGACCCAGTACTTC.

In its sample, this clonotype was seen a few times. The V gene is TRBV5-1, the J gene TRBJ2-5; 10 bases match TRBD1. V lost 1 base and J lost 1; bases outside the gene matches: 1. The CDR3 totals 15 residues. CDR1 and CDR2 from the germline V gene are SGHRS and YFSETQ. The CDR3 sequence: CASSLRTGGQETQYF. The CDR3 DNA is TGCGCCAGCAGCTTGCGGACAGGGGGCCAAGAGACCCAGTACTTC.

This clonotype was seen more than once but under ten times. The gene calls are TRBV23-1 and TRBJ2-7; D might be TRBD2 (5 bases). TRBV23-1 counts as an open reading frame of uncertain function. The CDR3 runs 15 residues. V lost 6 bases, J lost 1 base, and 16 bases lay in between. The CDR3 coding sequence is TGCGCCAGCAGACCGAGAGGGAATTCTTCCTACGAGCAGTACTTC. This gives the protein CASRPRGNSSYEQYF.

The chain carries TRBV12-3 or TRBV12-4 and TRBJ1-5; D is perhaps TRBD1 (5 bases). This CDR3 contains 13 residues. The germline V and J ends were trimmed by 0 bases and 5 bases, with 5 bases remaining between them. The CDR3: CASSLARDQPQHF. The CDR3 nucleotides are TGTGCCAGCAGTTTAGCCAGGGATCAGCCCCAGCATTTT.